The next 4 T cell receptor beta chains were all read from a single sample in a study of shared clonotypes between healthy human individuals. Assay used: immunoSEQ multiplex PCR; TCRdb lists only in-frame clones, some missing. This table holds around 690,000 clones, 90% found once. Material: memory CD8+ T cells from PBMCs. Indicated subset: CD45RO+ cells pooled with CCR7-negative TemRA cells. These receptors were obtained from a young man in good health. Some clones in this sample may be carry-over from other donors' samples.

The chain recombines TRBV28 with TRBJ1-5, with D perhaps TRBD1 (5 bases). CDR1 is MDHEN and CDR2 is SYDVKM in the germline V gene. V dropped 4 bases and J dropped 3 bases, with 16 bases sitting between them. This CDR3 region has 16 residues. The DNA for the CDR3 is TGTGCCAGCAGTTGGAGGGGCGGGGGGTACAATCAGCCCCAGCATTTT. Amino acids: CASSWRGGGYNQPQHF.

The gene calls are TRBV25-1 and TRBJ2-5, with 7 bases identical to TRBD2. The CDR3 extends over 14 amino acids. From germline, CDR1 is MGHDK and CDR2 SYGVNS. With 4 bases clipped from V and 4 bases from J, the junction kept 6 bases outside the gene matches. Here the CDR3 reads CASSVGWGGETQYF. The CDR3 nucleotides are TGTGCCAGCAGTGTCGGATGGGGGGGAGAGACCCAGTACTTC.

V gene TRBV4-1 combines with J gene TRBJ1-3, with D maybe TRBD1 (6 bases). Trimming removed 1 base from V and 0 bases from J, with 13 bases in between. The CDR3 consists of 17 residues. Germline CDR1 is MGHRA and CDR2 is YSYEKL. The CDR3 coding sequence is TGCGCCAGCAGCCAAGGGCAGGGGCCGTTCTCTGGAAACACCATATATTTT. As protein: CASSQGQGPFSGNTIYF.

This chain connects TRBV2 to TRBJ2-7; D may match TRBD1 or TRBD2 (6 bases each). With 6 bases removed from V and 5 bases from J, the gap between germline ends came to 20 bases. CDR3 length equals 15 residues. Germline lookup yields CDR1 SNHLY and CDR2 FYNNEI. CDR3 DNA sequence: TGTGCCAGCAGGGGGGGACACCGTTTTGATAACGAGCAGTACTTC. This encodes CASRGGHRFDNEQYF.